This is a list of T cell receptor beta chains from one sample in a study of blood T cell repertoires in COVID-19. The repertoire was sequenced with immunoSEQ multiplex PCR; TCRdb's copy has only in-frame clones and lacks some. This sample carries approximately 230,000 clones, 88% of them seen once, and the ten largest clones take more than 1.2%. The specimen sequenced was peripheral blood. The receptor set was obtained from a man of 80 years or more with acute or convalescent COVID-19. CDR3s include the opening cysteine and the closing phenylalanine or tryptophan. A D gene is named only where the DNA matches it firmly. Only some rows state a clone size, as once, few, many or a class for expanded clones.

TRBJ1-3,.,TRBV21-1,.,CAQGTSGNTIYF,TGTGCCCAGGGGACATCCGGAAACACCATATATTTT
TRBJ1-1,TRBD1,TRBV6-2/TRBV6-3,.,CASSPTGVGSLNTEAFF,TGTGCCAGCAGTCCGACAGGGGTTGGATCACTGAACACTGAAGCTTTCTTT
TRBJ1-4,TRBD1,TRBV5-1,.,CASSLGQGTTNEKLFF,TGCGCCAGCAGCTTGGGACAGGGGACGACTAATGAAAAACTGTTTTTT
TRBJ2-2,TRBD1,TRBV29-1,.,CSVDRGLDTGELFF,TGCAGCGTTGACAGGGGGCTCGACACCGGGGAGCTGTTTTTT
TRBJ1-1,.,TRBV12-3/TRBV12-4,.,CASRGGKAEAFF,TGTGCCAGCAGAGGGGGTAAGGCTGAAGCTTTCTTT
TRBJ1-2,.,TRBV3-1/TRBV3-2,.,CASSPGSAPYGYTF,TGTGCCAGCAGCCCCGGGTCCGCTCCCTATGGCTACACCTTC
TRBJ1-1,TRBD1,TRBV9,.,CASSARDRENTEAFF,TGTGCCAGCAGCGCCCGGGACAGGGAGAACACTGAAGCTTTCTTT
TRBJ2-2,TRBD1,TRBV10-3,.,CAIRRTGANTGELFF,TGTGCCATCAGGAGGACAGGGGCTAACACCGGGGAGCTGTTTTTT
TRBJ2-3,.,TRBV11-3,.,CASSLDRWTDTQYF,TGTGCCAGCAGCTTAGACAGGTGGACAGATACGCAGTATTTT
TRBJ2-7,TRBD1,TRBV5-1,.,CASPGQGEAYEQYF,TGCGCCAGCCCGGGACAGGGCGAAGCCTACGAGCAGTACTTC
TRBJ2-1,.,TRBV5-1,few,CASSARGASGRNEQFF,TGCGCCAGCAGCGCCCGCGGGGCCTCCGGCCGCAATGAGCAGTTCTTC
TRBJ1-6,.,TRBV7-8,.,CASSRSLNSPLHF,TGTGCCAGCAGCAGAAGCCTTAATTCACCCCTCCACTTT
TRBJ1-5,TRBD1,TRBV19,few,CASSTTGTGGNQPQHF,TGTGCCAGTAGCACCACCGGGACAGGGGGCAATCAGCCCCAGCATTTT
TRBJ2-5,.,TRBV11-3,.,CASSLGPLGGQETQYF,TGTGCCAGCAGCTTAGGCCCCCTAGGGGGCCAAGAGACCCAGTACTTC
TRBJ2-3,.,TRBV7-8,.,CASSYERARGDTQYF,TGTGCCAGCAGCTACGAGCGGGCCCGAGGAGATACGCAGTATTTT
TRBJ1-3,.,TRBV9,few,CASSPRTDLSGNTIYF,TGTGCCAGCAGCCCCAGGACAGACCTCTCTGGAAACACCATATATTTT
TRBJ1-1,.,TRBV18,.,CASSPNSATEAFF,TGTGCCAGCTCACCGAACTCTGCGACTGAAGCTTTCTTT
TRBJ2-1,.,TRBV7-2,.,CASSPRRAYNEQFF,TGTGCCAGCAGCCCAAGGAGGGCCTACAATGAGCAGTTCTTC
TRBJ2-1,TRBD2,TRBV5-1,.,CASSSAGGSYNEQFF,TGCGCCAGCAGCTCAGCGGGGGGCTCCTACAATGAGCAGTTCTTC
TRBJ2-4,.,TRBV5-1,.,CASSLQGGMDIQYF,TGCGCCAGCAGCTTGCAGGGCGGAATGGACATTCAGTACTTC
TRBJ1-2,.,TRBV3-1/TRBV3-2,.,CASSQDLASSGYGYTF,TGTGCCAGCAGCCAAGATCTCGCATCCTCGGGCTATGGCTACACCTTC
TRBJ2-7,.,TRBV4-1,.,CASSAVEGYGEQYF,TGCGCCAGCAGTGCGGTAGAGGGATACGGCGAGCAGTACTTC
TRBJ2-1,TRBD1,TRBV3-1/TRBV3-2,.,CASSQEGTGVNEQFF,TGTGCCAGCAGCCAAGAAGGGACAGGGGTCAATGAGCAGTTCTTC
TRBJ2-3,.,TRBV5-1,.,CASSSEEPSTDTQYF,TGCGCCAGCAGCTCCGAGGAACCTAGCACAGATACGCAGTATTTT
TRBJ2-1,TRBD2,TRBV29-1,.,CSGTGTSSYNEQFF,TGCAGCGGGACCGGGACTAGCTCCTACAATGAGCAGTTCTTC
TRBJ2-7,TRBD2,TRBV3-1/TRBV3-2,.,CASSPGLAIDGEQYF,TGTGCCAGCAGCCCGGGACTAGCGATAGATGGCGAGCAGTACTTC
TRBJ2-5,.,TRBV11-2,.,CASSLDRTAQYF,TGTGCCAGCAGCCTCGACAGGACGGCCCAGTACTTC
TRBJ2-5,TRBD1,TRBV18,.,CASSQGQAQETQYF,TGTGCCAGCTCACAGGGACAGGCTCAAGAGACCCAGTACTTC
TRBJ1-6,.,TRBV6-5,.,CASSYSWQNNSPLHF,TGTGCCAGCAGTTACTCTTGGCAGAACAATTCACCCCTCCACTTT
TRBJ1-2,.,TRBV6-5,.,CASVMNRRYGYTF,TGTGCCAGCGTGATGAACCGTCGGTATGGCTACACCTTC
TRBJ2-3,TRBD2,TRBV6-5,.,CASSKSGRSTDTQYF,TGTGCCAGCAGCAAAAGCGGGAGGAGCACAGATACGCAGTATTTT
TRBJ1-1,.,TRBV5-1,.,CASSLVAGVGGTEAFF,TGCGCCAGCAGCTTGGTGGCAGGGGTAGGAGGCACTGAAGCTTTCTTT
TRBJ2-7,TRBD2,TRBV29-1,once,CSVEAGIAGGNEQYF,TGCAGCGTTGAAGCAGGTATAGCGGGAGGGAACGAGCAGTACTTC